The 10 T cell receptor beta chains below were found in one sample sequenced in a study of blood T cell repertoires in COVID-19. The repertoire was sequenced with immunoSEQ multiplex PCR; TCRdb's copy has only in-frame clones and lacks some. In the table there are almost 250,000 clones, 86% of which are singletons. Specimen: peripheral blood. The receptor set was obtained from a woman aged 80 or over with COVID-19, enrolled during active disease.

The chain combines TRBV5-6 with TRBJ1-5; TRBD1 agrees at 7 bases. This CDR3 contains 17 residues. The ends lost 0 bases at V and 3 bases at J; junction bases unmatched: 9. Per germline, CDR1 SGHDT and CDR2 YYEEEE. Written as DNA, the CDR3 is TGTGCCAGCAGCTTGGGGATGTGGGACAGCAACAATCAGCCCCAGCATTTT. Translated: CASSLGMWDSNNQPQHF. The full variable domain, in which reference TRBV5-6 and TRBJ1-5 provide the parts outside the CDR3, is DAGVTQSPTHLIKTRGQQVTLRCSPKSGHDTVSWYQQALGQGPQFIFQYYEEEERQRGNFPDRFSGHQFPNYSSELNVNALLLGDSALYLCASSLGMWDSNNQPQHFGDGTRLSIL.

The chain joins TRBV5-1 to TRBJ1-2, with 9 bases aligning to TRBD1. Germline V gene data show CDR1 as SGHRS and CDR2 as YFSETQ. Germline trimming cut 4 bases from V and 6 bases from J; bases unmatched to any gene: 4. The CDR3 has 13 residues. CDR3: CASSKGDRDGYTF. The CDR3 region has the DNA TGCGCCAGCAGCAAAGGGGACAGGGATGGCTACACCTTC.

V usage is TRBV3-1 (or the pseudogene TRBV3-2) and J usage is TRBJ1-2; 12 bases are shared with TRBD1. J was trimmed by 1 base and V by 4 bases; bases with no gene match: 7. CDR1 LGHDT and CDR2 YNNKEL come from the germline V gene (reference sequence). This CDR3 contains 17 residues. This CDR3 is CASSPGTGGEVNYGYTF. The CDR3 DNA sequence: TGTGCCAGCAGCCCCGGGACAGGGGGCGAAGTTAACTATGGCTACACCTTC.

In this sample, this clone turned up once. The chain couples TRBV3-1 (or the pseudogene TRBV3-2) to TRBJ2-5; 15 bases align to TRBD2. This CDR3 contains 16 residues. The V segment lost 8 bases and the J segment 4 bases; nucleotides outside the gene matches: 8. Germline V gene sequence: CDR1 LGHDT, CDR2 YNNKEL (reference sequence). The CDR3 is CASWGLAGGGAETQYF. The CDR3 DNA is TGTGCCAGCTGGGGACTAGCGGGGGGCGGGGCAGAGACCCAGTACTTC.

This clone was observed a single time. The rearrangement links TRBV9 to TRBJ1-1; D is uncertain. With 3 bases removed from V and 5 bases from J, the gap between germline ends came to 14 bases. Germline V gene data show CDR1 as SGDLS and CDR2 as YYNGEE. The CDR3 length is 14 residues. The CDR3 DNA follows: TGTGCCAGCAGCGGAGGGAATATCCGGACTGAAGCTTTCTTT. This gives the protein CASSGGNIRTEAFF.

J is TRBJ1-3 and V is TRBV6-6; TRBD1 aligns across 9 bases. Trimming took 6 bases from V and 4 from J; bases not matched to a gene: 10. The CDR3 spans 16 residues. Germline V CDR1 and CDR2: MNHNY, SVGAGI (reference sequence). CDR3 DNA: TGTGCCAGCAGCAACAACAGGGGGCGTTCAGGAAACACCATATATTTT. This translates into CASSNNRGRSGNTIYF.

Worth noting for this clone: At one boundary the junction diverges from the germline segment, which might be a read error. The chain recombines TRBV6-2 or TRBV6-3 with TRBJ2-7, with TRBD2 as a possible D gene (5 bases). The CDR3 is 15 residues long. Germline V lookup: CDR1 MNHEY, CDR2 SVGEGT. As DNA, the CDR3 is TGTGCCAGCTGTTACCGGGCCGAACTAGGCTACGAGCAGTACTTC. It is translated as CASCYRAELGYEQYF.

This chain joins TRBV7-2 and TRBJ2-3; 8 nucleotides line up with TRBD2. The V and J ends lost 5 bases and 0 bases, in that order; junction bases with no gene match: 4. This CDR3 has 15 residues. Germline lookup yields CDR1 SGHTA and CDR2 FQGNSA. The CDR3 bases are TGTGCCAGCAGCCTCACTAGCGGCAGCACAGATACGCAGTATTTT. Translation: CASSLTSGSTDTQYF.

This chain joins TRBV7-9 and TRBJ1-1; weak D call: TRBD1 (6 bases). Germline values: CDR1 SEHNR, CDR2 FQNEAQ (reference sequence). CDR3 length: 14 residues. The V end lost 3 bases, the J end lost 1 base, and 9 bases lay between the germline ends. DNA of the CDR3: TGTGCCAGCAGCTTCGGACAGAAGAACACTGAAGCTTTCTTT. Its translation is CASSFGQKNTEAFF. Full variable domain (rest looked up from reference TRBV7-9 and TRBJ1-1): DTGVSQNPRHKITKRGQNVTFRCDPISEHNRLYWYRQTLGQGPEFLTYFQNEAQLEKSRLLSDRFSAERPKGSFSTLEIQRTEQGDSAMYLCASSFGQKNTEAFFGQGTRLTVV.

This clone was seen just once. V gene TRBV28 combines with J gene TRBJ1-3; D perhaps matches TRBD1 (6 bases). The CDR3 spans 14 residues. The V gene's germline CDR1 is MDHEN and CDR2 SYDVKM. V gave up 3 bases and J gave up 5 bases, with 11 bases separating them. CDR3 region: CASSFRDTRNTIYF. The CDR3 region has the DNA TGTGCCAGCAGTTTCCGGGACACTAGAAACACCATATATTTT.